A single sample gave rise to the 18 T cell receptor beta chains below, sequenced in a study of blood T cell repertoires in COVID-19. Assay used: immunoSEQ multiplex PCR; TCRdb lists only in-frame clones, some missing. This table has about 410,000 clones, around 91% appearing once. The sequencing sample was made of peripheral blood. The receptors were gathered from a woman between 35 and 50 years old with COVID-19, enrolled during active disease.

The gene calls are TRBV10-3 and TRBJ2-2, with 7 bases lining up with TRBD1. The CDR3 extends over 13 amino acids. The V gene's germline CDR1 is ENHRY and CDR2 SYGVKD. With 9 bases clipped from V and 1 base from J, the junction kept 2 bases outside the gene matches. The CDR3 coding sequence is TGTGCCATAGGACAGGAGAACACCGGGGAGCTGTTTTTT. Residues: CAIGQENTGELFF.

V usage is TRBV9 and J usage is TRBJ2-5; D perhaps matches TRBD1 (5 bases). The germline V and J ends were trimmed by 3 bases and 2 bases, with 8 bases remaining between them. This CDR3 is 13 amino acids long. Germline V gives CDR1 SGDLS, CDR2 YYNGEE. The CDR3 region has the DNA TGTGCCAGCAGCGGACCAGGGCAAGAGACCCAGTACTTC. It yields the protein CASSGPGQETQYF.

The chain couples TRBV27 to TRBJ1-2; unclear D gene. The CDR3 runs 16 residues. Between the trimmed V and J ends, which lost 4 bases and 8 bases, there was a span of 23 bases. Germline V gene lookup returns CDR1 MNHEY and CDR2 SMNVEV (reference sequence). The CDR3: CASSSLGLTILEGYTF. The CDR3 coding sequence is TGTGCCAGCAGTTCATTGGGTCTAACTATCTTGGAGGGCTACACCTTC.

The V and J genes are TRBV18 and TRBJ2-2, with D maybe TRBD1 (6 bases). From germline, CDR1 is KGHSH and CDR2 LQKENI. This CDR3 region has 16 residues. V lost 2 bases to trimming and J lost 5 bases, with 15 bases between them. CDR3 amino acids: CASSPEITGLTGELFF. CDR3 nucleotide sequence: TGTGCCAGCTCACCAGAGATAACAGGGTTGACCGGGGAGCTGTTTTTT.

This clone was found once. V is TRBV7-9 and J is TRBJ1-2, with D unresolved. The germline gives CDR1 SEHNR, CDR2 FQNEAQ (reference sequence). This CDR3 is 12 amino acids long. Deletions cut 3 bases from V and 1 base from J, with 3 bases between. The CDR3 here is CASSFGNYGYTF. CDR3 nucleotide sequence: TGTGCCAGCAGCTTCGGTAACTATGGCTACACCTTC.

The chain joins TRBV2 to TRBJ1-6; 10 bases align to TRBD1. The CDR3 is 14 residues long. From germline, CDR1 is SNHLY and CDR2 FYNNEI. Germline trimming cut 10 bases from V and 9 bases from J; bases unmatched to any gene: 9. The CDR3 spells CANGKDRGPSPLHF. CDR3 in DNA: TGTGCCAACGGAAAAGACAGGGGGCCTTCACCCCTCCACTTT.

At least ten counts were recorded for this clone. The J gene is TRBJ2-1, the V gene TRBV5-4; D is perhaps TRBD2 (6 bases). Germline V gives CDR1 SGHNT, CDR2 YYREEE (reference sequence). Trimming left V 2 bases short and J 4 bases short, with 10 bases between. The CDR3 runs 14 residues. DNA for the CDR3: TGTGCCAGCAGCTTAAGCGGGTTGTACAATGAGCAGTTCTTC. This translates into CASSLSGLYNEQFF. Variable domain in full (rest from reference TRBV5-4 and TRBJ2-1): ETGVTQSPTHLIKTRGQQVTLRCSSQSGHNTVSWYQQALGQGPQFIFQYYREEENGRGNFPPRFSGLQFPNYSSELNVNALELDDSALYLCASSLSGLYNEQFFGPGTRLTVL.

V and J are TRBV27 and TRBJ2-1; a possible D gene is TRBD2 (5 bases). Germline CDR1 MNHEY, CDR2 SMNVEV (reference sequence). V was pared by 8 bases and J by 0 bases, with 14 bases between. The CDR3 covers 15 residues. CDR3 DNA sequence: TGTGCCAGCGGCCCGGGAATTAGCTCCTACAATGAGCAGTTCTTC. Amino acids: CASGPGISSYNEQFF.

The chain has TRBV7-9 and TRBJ1-4; TRBD1 is a possible D gene (6 bases). CDR1 and CDR2 (germline): SEHNR, FQNEAQ (reference sequence). Trimming cost V 7 bases and J 5 bases, with 14 bases left between them. The CDR3 extends over 14 amino acids. Here the CDR3 DNA reads TGTGCCAGCACCCCACTGGACAGAAATGAAAAACTGTTTTTT. It specifies CASTPLDRNEKLFF.

The chain has TRBV7-2 and TRBJ1-2; D is unresolved. The CDR3 runs to 17 residues. V gave up 5 bases and J gave up 8 bases, with 27 bases separating them. The germline V gene encodes CDR1 SGHTA and CDR2 FQGNSA. As DNA, the CDR3 is TGTGCCAGCAGCCTAAGAGGGATTCGGTTGTCATCTCGGGGCTACACCTTC. It yields the protein CASSLRGIRLSSRGYTF.

This clone appeared a single time. The J gene is TRBJ2-1, the V gene TRBV7-8; 10 bases are a match to TRBD2. CDR1 and CDR2 from the germline V gene are SGHVS and FQNEAQ. This CDR3 is 15 amino acids long. After removal of 2 bases from V and 9 bases from J, the junction contained 7 bases not matched to a gene. The CDR3 region has the DNA TGTGCCAGCAGCTTATTGCTAGCGGGGGATACTGAGCAGTTCTTC. The encoded protein is CASSLLLAGDTEQFF.

This sequence joins TRBV2 and TRBJ2-3, with TRBD2 identical over 7 bases. CDR1 and CDR2 from the germline V gene are SNHLY and FYNNEI. J lost 2 bases, V lost 5 bases, and 10 bases had no gene match. This CDR3 comprises 16 residues. This CDR3 is CASSLIAGPSTDTQYF. CDR3 nucleotides: TGTGCCAGCAGTCTTATAGCGGGCCCATCCACAGATACGCAGTATTTT.

This clone was observed once. The chain couples TRBV12-3 or TRBV12-4 to TRBJ2-5, with D possibly matching TRBD2 (5 bases). V was clipped by 3 bases and J by 4 bases, with 9 bases between them. The CDR3 totals 13 residues. CDR3 DNA: TGTGCCAGCAGTTTTTCGGGGATAGAGACCCAGTACTTC. Translating gives CASSFSGIETQYF.

V usage is TRBV5-1 and J usage is TRBJ2-5; 7 nucleotides agree with TRBD1. The V segment lost 0 bases and the J segment 2 bases; nucleotides outside the gene matches: 7. Germline CDR1 reads SGHRS; CDR2 reads YFSETQ. The CDR3 sequence is 16 residues long. The CDR3 sequence: CASSLGDRAQQETQYF. DNA of the CDR3: TGCGCCAGCAGCTTGGGAGACAGGGCCCAGCAAGAGACCCAGTACTTC.

This chain joins TRBV7-9 and TRBJ1-2, with a possible D match to TRBD1 (6 bases). The length of the CDR3 is 13 residues. Germline CDR1 is SEHNR and CDR2 is FQNEAQ (reference sequence). The V end was cut by 6 bases, the J end by 8 bases, with 16 bases between. In DNA form, the CDR3 reads TGTGCCAGCAGTGAGGAGAACAGGGACGGCTACACCTTC. This codes for CASSEENRDGYTF.

V and J are TRBV28 and TRBJ1-4; 8 bases align to TRBD1. The CDR3 contains 15 residues. Germline values: CDR1 MDHEN, CDR2 SYDVKM. Losses at the gene ends were 3 bases for V and 7 bases for J; bases not matched to a gene: 7. CDR3 in amino acids: CASSFLGTGPEKLFF. The CDR3 DNA is TGTGCCAGCAGTTTTTTAGGGACAGGTCCTGAAAAACTGTTTTTT. Supplemented by reference TRBV28 and TRBJ1-4, the full variable domain reads DVKVTQSSRYLVKRTGEKVFLECVQDMDHENMFWYRQDPGLGLRLIYFSYDVKMKEKGDIPEGYSVSREKKERFSLILESASTNQTSMYLCASSFLGTGPEKLFFGSGTQLSVL.

The chain employs TRBV2 and TRBJ2-7; TRBD1 matches 10 bases. V shed 5 bases, J shed 6 bases, and the junction held 4 bases outside the gene matches. Germline CDR1 is SNHLY and CDR2 is FYNNEI. This CDR3 has 13 amino acids. The CDR3, as DNA: TGTGCCAGCAGTCGGGACAGGGGAAGCGAGCAGTACTTC. Translating it yields CASSRDRGSEQYF. Complete variable domain (other parts from reference TRBV2 and TRBJ2-7): EPEVTQTPSHQVTQMGQEVILRCVPISNHLYFYWYRQILGQKVEFLVSFYNNEISEKSEIFDDQFSVERPDGSNFTLKIRSTKLEDSAMYFCASSRDRGSEQYFGPGTRLTVT.

This clone was detected once. The V and J genes are TRBV6-5 and TRBJ1-1; TRBD1 is a possible D gene (6 bases). Germline CDR1 MNHEY, CDR2 SVGAGI. V was clipped by 5 bases and J by 0 bases, with 10 bases between them. The CDR3 is 14 residues long. The CDR3 reads CASSNAGVNTEAFF. As DNA, the CDR3 is TGTGCCAGCAGTAACGCAGGGGTGAACACTGAAGCTTTCTTT.